The 32 T cell receptor beta chains in this list originate from one sample, sequenced in a study of vaccination and CD4 T cells after COVID-19. The Oncomine TCR Beta short-read assay was applied to DNA of cultured CD4+ T cells. Scientists extracted genomic DNA from CD4+ T cells grown in culture. TCRdb reanalysed the PCR reads using MiXCR and keeps one entry per CDR3 protein. The table includes about 9,500 distinct CDR3 sequences, about a third detected once. No antigen is known for these receptors. The treatment was: approximately 10-day PBMC culture with coronavirus spike peptide pools or control peptides (ViraFEST assay). Samples of CD4+ T cells were obtained from the unexposed donor before the COVID-19 pandemic (2011-2018). The sequenced sample was CD4+ T cells from blood, cultured in vitro. The source is a human donor in good health.

The chain joins TRBV7-9 to TRBJ1-2, with TRBD1 matching 9 bases. Germline CDR1 and CDR2: SEHNR and FQNEAQ (reference sequence). CDR3 length equals 13 residues. V lost 5 bases to trimming and J lost 8 bases; unmatched junction nucleotides: 6. CDR3 coding DNA: TGTGCCAGCAGCACCGCGACAGGGGGAGGCTACACCTTC. Translating gives CASSTATGGGYTF. Based on the CDR3 plus reference TRBV7-9 and TRBJ1-2, the full variable domain is DTGVSQNPRHKITKRGQNVTFRCDPISEHNRLYWYRQTLGQGPEFLTYFQNEAQLEKSRLLSDRFSAERPKGSFSTLEIQRTEQGDSAMYLCASSTATGGGYTFGSGTRLTVV.

This clonotype was recorded a few times. The chain links TRBV6-5 to TRBJ2-1, with a weak D call TRBD2 (5 bases). V shed 1 base and J shed 1 base, with 8 bases lying between them. This CDR3 is 15 amino acids long. Germline V lookup: CDR1 MNHEY, CDR2 SVGAGI. The CDR3, as DNA: TGTGCCAGCAGTTACTTAGCGACGTCCTACAATGAGCAGTTCTTC. Translated: CASSYLATSYNEQFF.

V gene TRBV19 combines with J gene TRBJ2-1, with 11 bases that match TRBD2. V shed 6 bases and J 0 bases; nucleotides not matched to a gene: 19. The CDR3 has 21 residues. CDR1 is LNHDA and CDR2 is SQIVND in the germline V gene (reference sequence). The CDR3 reads CASRKASPGLAALSSYNEQFF. The CDR3 DNA is TGTGCCAGTAGAAAAGCCTCCCCGGGACTAGCGGCCCTGAGCTCCTACAATGAGCAGTTCTTC.

The CDR3 sequence is CASTLGNTGELFF. Written as DNA, the CDR3 is TGTGCCAGCACCCTGGGGAACACCGGGGAGCTGTTTTTT. The chain employs TRBV28 and TRBJ2-2; no definite D call. The V end was cut by 7 bases, the J end by 1 base, with 7 bases between. The CDR3 extends over 13 amino acids. The germline gives CDR1 MDHEN, CDR2 SYDVKM.

The chain uses TRBV11-2 and TRBJ2-7; the match to TRBD1 covers 8 bases. The CDR3 is 13 residues long. Trimming took 3 bases from V and 5 from J; bases not matched to a gene: 3. Germline-derived CDR1 and CDR2 are SGHAT and FQNNGV. Here the CDR3 reads CASSFRGPNEQYF. The CDR3 coding sequence is TGTGCCAGCAGCTTCAGGGGGCCAAACGAGCAGTACTTC.

This sequence joins TRBV4-1 and TRBJ1-1; D is perhaps TRBD1 (5 bases). The germline gives CDR1 MGHRA, CDR2 YSYEKL. V was pared by 1 base and J by 1 base, with 10 bases between. This CDR3 has 15 residues. CDR3 DNA sequence: TGCGCCAGCAGCCAAGCGGGTCAGGGGAACACTGAAGCTTTCTTT. Residues: CASSQAGQGNTEAFF.

The sample holds a few counts of this clonotype. This chain connects TRBV6-5 to TRBJ1-2, with TRBD1 matching 8 bases. Germline lookup yields CDR1 MNHEY and CDR2 SVGAGI. This CDR3 has 14 residues. Unmatched junction bases numbered 5, after V lost 2 bases and J lost 6 bases. This chain's CDR3 is CASSYAGTGDGYTF. CDR3 DNA: TGTGCCAGCAGTTACGCCGGGACAGGAGATGGCTACACCTTC.

This clonotype was counted a few times. The rearrangement joins TRBV20-1 to TRBJ1-5; D not resolved. V was shortened by 3 bases and J by 7 bases, with 16 bases between the two germline ends. The germline V gene has CDR1 DFQATT and CDR2 SNEGSKA (reference sequence). The CDR3 sequence is 14 residues long. The DNA of the CDR3 is TGCAGTGCTAGGGACCGCCTCGGCAGGCAGCCCCAGCATTTT. It encodes CSARDRLGRQPQHF.

This chain joins TRBV19 and TRBJ2-7, with D unclear. The CDR3 has 12 amino acids. Between the trimmed V and J ends, which lost 6 bases and 5 bases, there was a span of 11 bases. CDR1 LNHDA and CDR2 SQIVND come from the germline V gene (reference sequence). CDR3 residues: CASRDWGDEQYF. The CDR3 coding sequence is TGTGCCAGTAGGGATTGGGGTGACGAGCAGTACTTC.

This rearrangement joins TRBV6-5 to TRBJ2-2; D unclear. V lost 2 bases and J 2 bases, leaving 15 bases between the germline ends. The CDR3 runs to 17 residues. Germline loops: CDR1 MNHEY, CDR2 SVGAGI. The CDR3 DNA is TGTGCCAGCAGTTACGGTCCAGGCCTGGTAAACACCGGGGAGCTGTTTTTT. Its translation: CASSYGPGLVNTGELFF.

J is TRBJ2-7 and V is TRBV7-2; 11 bases are a match to TRBD2. V shed 5 bases and J 2 bases; nucleotides not matched to a gene: 8. The CDR3 sequence is 16 residues long. Germline assignment: CDR1 SGHTA and CDR2 FQGNSA. The CDR3, as DNA: TGTGCCAGCAGCCCGGGGACTAGCGGAGTGACCTACGAGCAGTACTTC. Translation: CASSPGTSGVTYEQYF.

The chain employs TRBV28 and TRBJ2-3, with 9 positions matching TRBD2. Looked up from germline, CDR1 is MDHEN and CDR2 is SYDVKM. V was pared by 3 bases and J by 6 bases, with 16 bases of the junction left unmatched. The CDR3 is made up of 18 amino acids. The CDR3 nucleotides are TGTGCCAGCAGTTTCCTTACGGGGGCTAGCGGGGTGGTGGATACGCAGTATTTT. Its protein is CASSFLTGASGVVDTQYF.

This clonotype was detected only a few times. V gene TRBV24-1 combines with J gene TRBJ1-1; D is ambiguous. The length of the CDR3 is 13 residues. The V gene lost 3 bases and the J gene lost 0 bases, with 4 bases spanning the gap. Germline-derived CDR1 and CDR2 are KGHDR and SFDVKD. The CDR3 here is CATSDTLNTEAFF. The CDR3 DNA follows: TGTGCCACCAGTGATACACTGAACACTGAAGCTTTCTTT.

The chain couples TRBV7-9 to TRBJ2-7; no clear D. The germline V and J ends were trimmed by 5 bases and 4 bases, with 12 bases remaining between them. This CDR3 has 13 amino acids. Germline lookup yields CDR1 SEHNR and CDR2 FQNEAQ (reference sequence). In DNA, the CDR3 is TGTGCCAGCAGCCCCAAGGGCCCTTACGAGCAGTACTTC. Encoded protein: CASSPKGPYEQYF. Based on the CDR3 plus reference TRBV7-9 and TRBJ2-7, the full variable domain is DTGVSQNPRHKITKRGQNVTFRCDPISEHNRLYWYRQTLGQGPEFLTYFQNEAQLEKSRLLSDRFSAERPKGSFSTLEIQRTEQGDSAMYLCASSPKGPYEQYFGPGTRLTVT.

The J gene is TRBJ2-3, the V gene TRBV20-1, with D uncertain. The CDR3 totals 18 residues. V lost 6 bases to trimming and J lost 0 bases, with 25 bases between them. Germline loops: CDR1 DFQATT, CDR2 SNEGSKA (reference sequence). The CDR3 spells CSASGLFGVTSSTDTQYF. DNA of the CDR3: TGCAGTGCCAGTGGTCTGTTTGGGGTGACTTCTAGCACAGATACGCAGTATTTT.

The V call is TRBV6-1, the J call TRBJ1-5; D call uncertain. The V and J ends lost 7 bases and 4 bases respectively, with 11 bases between them. The CDR3 has 13 amino acids. Germline V gives CDR1 MNHNS, CDR2 SASEGT. CDR3 nucleotide sequence: TGTGCCAGCAACGGGCAGTTAAATCAGCCCCAGCATTTT. It codes for CASNGQLNQPQHF.

This rearrangement joins TRBV28 to TRBJ2-1; D is possibly TRBD1 or TRBD2 (5 bases each). The CDR3 has 17 residues. V was shortened by 3 bases and J by 1 base, with 16 bases between the two germline ends. Germline V gene data show CDR1 as MDHEN and CDR2 as SYDVKM. Here the CDR3 reads CASSFSGTRRSYNEQFF. CDR3 sequence (DNA): TGTGCCAGCAGTTTTTCCGGGACCCGGAGGTCCTACAATGAGCAGTTCTTC. The full variable domain, rest sourced from reference TRBV28 and TRBJ2-1, is DVKVTQSSRYLVKRTGEKVFLECVQDMDHENMFWYRQDPGLGLRLIYFSYDVKMKEKGDIPEGYSVSREKKERFSLILESASTNQTSMYLCASSFSGTRRSYNEQFFGPGTRLTVL.

The chain is built from TRBV5-4 and TRBJ2-1; no clear D gene. Trimming cost V 4 bases and J 0 bases, with 8 bases left between them. Germline lookup yields CDR1 SGHNT and CDR2 YYREEE (reference sequence). This CDR3 comprises 14 residues. CDR3 sequence: CASSLPGSYNEQFF. As DNA, the CDR3 is TGTGCCAGCAGCCTGCCGGGCTCCTACAATGAGCAGTTCTTC.

The chain is built from TRBV9 and TRBJ1-5; no clear D gene. The CDR3 has 14 amino acids. Germline V gives CDR1 SGDLS, CDR2 YYNGEE. Trimming cost V 0 bases and J 3 bases, with 7 bases left between them. In DNA form, the CDR3 reads TGTGCCAGCAGCGTAGGACCGAACAATCAGCCCCAGCATTTT. It translates to CASSVGPNNQPQHF.

This clonotype was seen a handful of times. The chain employs TRBV30 and TRBJ2-2; D is unresolved. The CDR3 extends over 13 amino acids. The germline gives CDR1 GTSNPN, CDR2 SVGIG (reference sequence). The V end lost 3 bases, the J end lost 1 base, and 6 bases lay between the germline ends. CDR3 residues: CAWRSRNTGELFF. CDR3 nucleotides: TGTGCCTGGAGGAGCCGGAACACCGGGGAGCTGTTTTTT. The variable domain in full, with the rest retrieved from reference TRBV30 and TRBJ2-2, is SQTIHQWPATLVQPVGSPLSLECTVEGTSNPNLYWYRQAAGRGLQLLFYSVGIGQISSEVPQNLSASRPQDRQFILSSKKLLLSDSGFYLCAWRSRNTGELFFGEGSRLTVL.

This clonotype was observed a handful of times. The chain combines TRBV6-1 with TRBJ2-2, with no clear D. CDR3 length: 16 amino acids. Germline CDR1 MNHNS, CDR2 SASEGT. V was clipped by 7 bases and J by 2 bases, with 17 bases between them. CDR3 in amino acids: CASISLQGLNTGELFF. CDR3 coding DNA: TGTGCCAGCATCTCTCTACAAGGCCTCAACACCGGGGAGCTGTTTTTT.

This clonotype was seen only a few times. The rearrangement uses TRBV7-2 and TRBJ1-1; D is unclear. The CDR3 runs 16 residues. Germline values: CDR1 SGHTA, CDR2 FQGNSA. V gave up 1 base and J gave up 0 bases, with 12 bases separating them. CDR3 bases: TGTGCCAGCAGCTTAGAGAACACCCAGATGAACACTGAAGCTTTCTTT. Its protein is CASSLENTQMNTEAFF. Full variable domain (outside the CDR3, taken from reference TRBV7-2 and TRBJ1-1): GAGVSQSPSNKVTEKGKDVELRCDPISGHTALYWYRQSLGQGLEFLIYFQGNSAPDKSGLPSDRFSAERTGGSVSTLTIQRTQQEDSAVYLCASSLENTQMNTEAFFGQGTRLTVV.

This clonotype was recorded a few times. CDR3 bases: TGCAGTGCTGGAGCTGCAGGGGGCACATATTCCTCCTACGAGCAGTACTTC. Protein product: CSAGAAGGTYSSYEQYF. The chain couples TRBV20-1 to TRBJ2-7, with 8 bases aligning to TRBD1. The CDR3 runs to 17 residues. Germline V lookup: CDR1 DFQATT, CDR2 SNEGSKA (reference sequence). Losses at the gene ends were 5 bases for V and 0 bases for J; bases not matched to a gene: 15.

The chain links TRBV19 to TRBJ2-7; D might be TRBD1 (6 bases). The CDR3 length is 15 residues. Between the trimmed V and J ends, which lost 0 bases and 2 bases, there was a span of 11 bases. Germline values: CDR1 LNHDA, CDR2 SQIVND (reference sequence). The DNA for the CDR3 is TGTGCCAGTAGTATAGATGGGACACCGCCCTACGAGCAGTACTTC. Its protein product is CASSIDGTPPYEQYF.

This clonotype was counted between two and nine times. The chain has TRBV5-4 and TRBJ1-5; 7 bases are a match to TRBD1. V was clipped by 4 bases and J by 4 bases; unmatched bases: 5. CDR1 is SGHNT, CDR2 YYREEE, per germline (reference sequence). This CDR3 comprises 14 residues. In DNA, the CDR3 is TGTGCCAGCAGCCAGGACAGGAGTAATCAGCCCCAGCATTTT. It yields the protein CASSQDRSNQPQHF.

The V call is TRBV19, the J call TRBJ1-5; D not certain. The CDR3 contains 14 residues. Deletions cut 2 bases from V and 2 bases from J, with 7 bases between. Germline V CDR1 and CDR2: LNHDA, SQIVND (reference sequence). The CDR3 region is CASSIRRGNQPQHF. CDR3 coding DNA: TGTGCCAGTAGTATACGACGGGGCAATCAGCCCCAGCATTTT.

V usage is TRBV24-1 and J usage is TRBJ2-5, with 10 bases aligning to TRBD1. The V gene end was trimmed by 5 bases and the J gene end by 2 bases; junction bases not matched to a gene: 7. Germline V lookup: CDR1 KGHDR, CDR2 SFDVKD. The CDR3 length is 16 residues. The CDR3 region is CATSGGQGPPQETQYF. The CDR3 DNA reads TGTGCCACCAGTGGGGGACAGGGGCCTCCTCAAGAGACCCAGTACTTC.

The genes are TRBV9 and TRBJ2-1; 12 nucleotides match TRBD2. CDR3 length equals 17 residues. After removal of 5 bases from V and 10 bases from J, the junction contained 16 bases not matched to a gene. Per germline, CDR1 SGDLS and CDR2 YYNGEE. The CDR3 spells CASSLQLGTSGYTEQFF. Here the CDR3 DNA reads TGTGCCAGCAGTTTACAACTGGGGACTAGCGGGTACACGGAGCAGTTCTTC.

This rearrangement joins TRBV2 to TRBJ1-2; D ambiguous. The CDR3 totals 14 residues. The germline V gene has CDR1 SNHLY and CDR2 FYNNEI. V dropped 4 bases and J dropped 12 bases, with 21 bases sitting between them. The CDR3, as DNA: TGTGCCAGCAGTGCCATCCGGGATGCCGCCCGTCACACCTTC. This gives the protein CASSAIRDAARHTF.

The chain employs TRBV20-1 and TRBJ2-7; D is possibly TRBD2 (6 bases). CDR1 and CDR2 (germline): DFQATT, SNEGSKA (reference sequence). The CDR3 consists of 14 residues. V was shortened by 6 bases and J by 0 bases, with 15 bases between the two germline ends. In DNA form, the CDR3 reads TGCAGTGCCTCGCCTGCGGGACGCTCCTACGAGCAGTACTTC. Translated, it gives CSASPAGRSYEQYF.

The chain employs TRBV12-5 and TRBJ2-5, with TRBD2 matching 10 bases. V trimming: 6 bases; J trimming: 2 bases; junction bases outside the gene matches: 9. The CDR3 consists of 16 residues. Germline CDR1 LGHNT, CDR2 FRNRAP. The CDR3 DNA reads as TGTGCTAGTGGACCGGGGGCTAGCGGGGGTCAAGAGACCCAGTACTTC. Its translation: CASGPGASGGQETQYF.

The V and J genes are TRBV6-2 or TRBV6-3 and TRBJ2-1, with D possibly TRBD2 on 6 matching bases. CDR3 length equals 16 residues. Per the germline V gene, CDR1 is MNHEY and CDR2 is SVGEGT. Trimming stripped 2 bases from V and 0 bases from J, with 11 bases between. In nucleotides, the CDR3 is TGTGCCAGCAGTTACGGGGCGGGGAGCTCCTACAATGAGCAGTTCTTC. Protein: CASSYGAGSSYNEQFF.